A single sample is the source of the 22 T cell receptor beta chains below, sequenced in a study of CD4 and CD8 cells across lung adenocarcinoma regions. MiXCR, run by TCRdb on the PCR reads, gives a single entry per CDR3 protein. Among some 20,000 distinct CDR3 sequences listed, roughly half were seen once. Input material: CD8+ T cells from the center of a lung tumor. The receptors were gathered from a female donor with lung adenocarcinoma. The CD4 and CD8 labels of this study may be unreliable.

As regards this clonotype: A junction boundary mismatches the germline segment, possibly from a read error. The chain recombines TRBV27 with TRBJ2-1; 10 bases align to TRBD2. CDR3 length equals 17 residues. Germline V CDR1 and CDR2: MNHEY, SMNVEV (reference sequence). CDR3 in amino acids: CASSSKPGLADYSEQFF. The CDR3 DNA reads TGTGCCAGCAGTAGTAAACCTGGACTAGCGGACTACAGTGAGCAGTTTTTT.

The chain recombines TRBV6-1 with TRBJ2-1, with 11 bases fitting TRBD2. Germline CDR1 MNHNS, CDR2 SASEGT. This CDR3 comprises 14 residues. With V trimmed by 7 bases and J by 3 bases, 2 bases remained unmatched. This chain's CDR3 is CASKGLAGYNEQFF. DNA for the CDR3: TGTGCCAGCAAAGGACTAGCGGGCTACAATGAGCAGTTCTTC.

Notes on this clonotype: The germline gene is not matched at one end of the junction; a read error may be the cause. The CDR3 DNA sequence: TGTGCCAGGAAGGGGGCCCGTGACCAAAACACTCAGTACTTC. It codes for CARKGARDQNTQYF. The V call is TRBV6-1, the J call TRBJ2-4, with 7 bases identical to TRBD1. Germline loops: CDR1 MNHNS, CDR2 SASEGT. The CDR3 spans 14 residues.

The V and J genes are TRBV7-2 and TRBJ1-5, with D possibly TRBD1 on 5 matching bases. V was clipped by 4 bases and J by 2 bases, with 9 bases between them. Germline V gene lookup returns CDR1 SGHTA and CDR2 FQGNSA. The CDR3 is 14 residues long. As DNA, the CDR3 is TGTGCCAGCAGCTGGGGAGGGGGCAATCAGCCCCAGCATTTT. Translating it yields CASSWGGGNQPQHF.

The rearrangement links TRBV6-1 to TRBJ2-2, with 8 bases that match TRBD2. The last part of the DNA fits TRBJ2-3 better; the J call may be wrong. The CDR3 spans 15 residues. CDR1 is MNHNS and CDR2 is SASEGT in the germline V gene. The CDR3 DNA sequence: TGTGCCAGCAAAAAGACGGGGGGGGACACCGGGACGCAGTATTTT. This codes for CASKKTGGDTGTQYF.

The rearrangement uses TRBV10-2 and TRBJ2-2; TRBD1 agrees at 8 bases. The V segment lost 6 bases and the J segment 1 base; nucleotides outside the gene matches: 4. The CDR3 extends over 15 amino acids. Germline V CDR1 and CDR2: WSHSY, SAAADI. CDR3 DNA sequence: TGCGCCAGCAGAGCCGGGACAGGGAACACCGGGGAGCTGTTTTTT. It is translated as CASRAGTGNTGELFF.

By its share, this clonotype is medium-sized. The chain has TRBV6-1 and TRBJ2-1; 10 bases line up with TRBD1. Germline V gives CDR1 MNHNS, CDR2 SASEGT. Unmatched junction bases numbered 6, after V lost 8 bases and J lost 5 bases. The CDR3 totals 14 residues. The CDR3 here is CASLRDRGNNEQFF. The DNA of the CDR3 is TGTGCCAGCCTCCGGGACAGGGGAAACAATGAGCAGTTCTTC.

In the case of this clonotype: At one boundary the junction diverges from the germline segment, which might be a read error. This chain joins TRBV6-1 and TRBJ2-6; possibly TRBD1 for D (5 bases). The CDR3 has 15 residues. CDR1 is MNHNS and CDR2 is SASEGT in the germline V gene. CDR3 sequence: CASSDRGSGANVQNF. CDR3 sequence (DNA): TGTGCCAGCAGTGATAGGGGCTCTGGGGCCAACGTGCAGAATTTC.

CDR3 region: CAGHGGRGTETQYF. The CDR3 region has the DNA TGCGCGGGGCACGGGGGCCGTGGCACAGAGACCCAGTACTTC. This rearrangement joins TRBV5-1 to TRBJ2-1; D may be TRBD1 or TRBD2 (6 bases each). The J call is uncertain, as TRBJ2-5 better fits the DNA end. Germline V gene data show CDR1 as SGHRS and CDR2 as YFSETQ. This CDR3 is built from 14 residues.

Of note for this clonotype: Compared with germline, one end of the junction differs, possibly owing to a read error. The CDR3 bases are TGTGCCTCGGGAACGTGCGGCAAAAATATTCAGTATTTC. Amino acid sequence: CASGTCGKNIQYF. The rearrangement links TRBV10-3 to TRBJ2-4, with TRBD2 as a possible D gene (5 bases). The CDR3 has 13 amino acids. The germline gives CDR1 ENHRY, CDR2 SYGVKD.

This clonotype was observed at least ten times. A read error may account for a junction end that differs from germline. The chain carries TRBV6-1 and TRBJ2-1; D call uncertain. The germline gives CDR1 MNHNS, CDR2 SASEGT. The CDR3 is made up of 15 amino acids. The DNA of the CDR3 is TGTGCCAGCAGACTCCTACCCTACTCCCACAATGAGCAGTTCTTC. It encodes CASRLLPYSHNEQFF.

About this clonotype: With a much larger clone just one base away, this may be a read error. This chain connects TRBV7-6 to TRBJ2-1; 10 nucleotides agree with TRBD2. Looked up from germline, CDR1 is SGHVS and CDR2 is FNYEAQ. The CDR3 length is 14 residues. V was clipped by 3 bases and J by 13 bases; unmatched bases: 9. The CDR3 spells CASSFQAGGETQFF. As DNA, the CDR3 is TGTGCCAGCAGCTTTCAAGCGGGAGGGGAGACCCAGTTCTTC.

This clonotype is medium-sized in the sample. CDR3 nucleotides: TGCGCCAGCAGTGAGTTCCTAGCGGATGATGCGTTCTTC. Its translation is CASSEFLADDAFF. V and J are TRBV10-1 and TRBJ2-1; 7 positions match TRBD2. The CDR3 totals 13 residues. V shed 1 base and J 15 bases; nucleotides not matched to a gene: 9. The V gene's germline CDR1 is WNHNN and CDR2 SYGVQD (reference sequence).

The chain employs TRBV6-1 and TRBJ2-5, with 11 bases lining up with TRBD2. The J call may be mistaken, given a closer DNA end match to TRBJ2-7. The germline V gene encodes CDR1 MNHNS and CDR2 SASEGT. The length of the CDR3 is 17 residues. This chain's CDR3 is CASSRLAGGLRPYEQYF. The DNA of the CDR3 is TGTGCCAGCAGCAGGCTAGCGGGAGGCCTTCGGCCCTACGAGCAGTACTTC.

About this clonotype: The germline gene is not matched at one end of the junction; a read error may be the cause. The gene calls are TRBV6-1 and TRBJ2-3, with D perhaps being TRBD1 or TRBD2 (5 bases each). The CDR3 has 15 residues. In germline, CDR1 is MNHNS, CDR2 SASEGT. Here the CDR3 reads CARGEGRADTETQYF. CDR3 bases: TGTGCCAGGGGTGAAGGGCGAGCGGACACAGAGACCCAGTATTTC.

Remarks on this clonotype: Mismatch with germline at one junction end may stem from a read error. The rearrangement uses TRBV27 and TRBJ2-3, with D perhaps matching TRBD1 (5 bases). There are 16 residues in the CDR3. CDR1 is MNHEY and CDR2 is SMNVEV in the germline V gene (reference sequence). The CDR3 nucleotides are TGTGCCAGCAGTTTGTTGGGGCGGAAGGGCAAAAATACGCAGTATTTC. Protein product: CASSLLGRKGKNTQYF.

The V gene is TRBV4-1, the J gene TRBJ2-5; TRBD1 might be the D (5 bases). Germline CDR1 reads MGHRA; CDR2 reads YSYEKL. There are 15 residues in the CDR3. Trimming left V 4 bases short and J 4 bases short, with 16 bases between. The CDR3 DNA sequence: TGCGCCAGCAGCCCAGAAGGGGATCCCCGAGAGACCCAGTACTTC. It yields the protein CASSPEGDPRETQYF.

Ten or more counts support this clonotype. This chain connects TRBV6-5 to TRBJ1-1, with TRBD1 matching over 7 bases. V trimming: 4 bases; J trimming: 0 bases; junction bases outside the gene matches: 2. The CDR3 consists of 14 residues. CDR1 MNHEY and CDR2 SVGAGI come from the germline V gene. This chain's CDR3 is CASSSRGLNTEAFF. For the CDR3, the DNA is TGTGCCAGCAGTTCAAGGGGGCTGAACACTGAAGCTTTCTTT.

This clonotype appeared a few times. The genes are TRBV25-1 and TRBJ2-1; 12 bases are a match to TRBD1. This CDR3 has 16 residues. The V gene end was trimmed by 2 bases and the J gene end by 10 bases; junction bases not matched to a gene: 9. The germline CDR1 and CDR2 sequences are MGHDK and SYGVNS. CDR3 amino acids: CASSERWGTGGGEQFF. The DNA of the CDR3 is TGTGCCAGCAGTGAAAGGTGGGGGACAGGGGGCGGCGAGCAGTTCTTC.

To note about this clonotype: At one of its ends the junction is not consistent with the germline gene, which may arise from a read error. The V and J genes are TRBV27 and TRBJ2-5, with D perhaps matching TRBD2 (5 bases). The CDR3 has 17 residues. Germline V lookup: CDR1 MNHEY, CDR2 SMNVEV (reference sequence). This chain's CDR3 is CASSPGIRAGGPETQYF. CDR3 nucleotide sequence: TGTGCCAGCAGTCCGGGGATCCGGGCCGGTGGTCCAGAGACCCAGTACTTT.

This chain joins TRBV10-2 and TRBJ1-2; perhaps TRBD1 as D (6 bases). This CDR3 contains 13 residues. V lost 2 bases, J lost 4 bases, and 8 bases lay in between. Per the germline V gene, CDR1 is WSHSY and CDR2 is SAAADI. The CDR3 bases are TGCGCCAGCAGTGAGACAGGGACCTATGGCTACACCTTC. Protein sequence: CASSETGTYGYTF.

Points on this clonotype: Compared with germline, one end of the junction differs, possibly owing to a read error. The chain combines TRBV27 with TRBJ2-3; 7 bases agree with TRBD1. The germline V gene encodes CDR1 MNHEY and CDR2 SMNVEV (reference sequence). The CDR3 is 15 residues long. CDR3 region: CASRQGVGATNMQYF. The CDR3 region has the DNA TGTGCCAGCAGGCAGGGGGTGGGAGCCACAAACATGCAGTACTTT.